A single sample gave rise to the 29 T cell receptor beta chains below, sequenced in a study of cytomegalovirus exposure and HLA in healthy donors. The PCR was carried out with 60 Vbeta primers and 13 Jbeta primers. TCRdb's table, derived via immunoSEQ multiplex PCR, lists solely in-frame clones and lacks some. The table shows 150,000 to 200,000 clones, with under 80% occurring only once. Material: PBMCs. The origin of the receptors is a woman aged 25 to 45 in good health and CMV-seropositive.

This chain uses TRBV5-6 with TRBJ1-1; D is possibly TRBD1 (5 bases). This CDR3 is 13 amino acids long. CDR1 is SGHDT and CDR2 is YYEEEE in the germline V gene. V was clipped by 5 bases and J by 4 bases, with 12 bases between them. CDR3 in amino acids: CASRFTGATEAFF. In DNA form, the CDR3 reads TGTGCCAGCAGATTTACTGGGGCCACTGAAGCTTTCTTT.

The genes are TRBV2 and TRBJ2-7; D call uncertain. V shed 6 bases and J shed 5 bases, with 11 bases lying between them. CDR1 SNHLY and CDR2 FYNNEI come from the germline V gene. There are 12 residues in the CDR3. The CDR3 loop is CASSPTRDEQYF. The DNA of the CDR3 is TGTGCCAGCAGCCCTACCCGCGACGAGCAGTACTTC.

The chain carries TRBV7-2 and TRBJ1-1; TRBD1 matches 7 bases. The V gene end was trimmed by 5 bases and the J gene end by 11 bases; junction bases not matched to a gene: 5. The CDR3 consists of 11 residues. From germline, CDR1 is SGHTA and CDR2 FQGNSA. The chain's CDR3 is CASSLTGRAFF. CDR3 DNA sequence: TGTGCCAGCAGCCTGACAGGGCGGGCTTTCTTT.

CDR3 sequence (DNA): TGTGCCAGTAAGGAATCGGGTTGGAAAGCTAACTATGGCTACACCTTC. This gives the protein CASKESGWKANYGYTF. This chain joins TRBV19 and TRBJ1-2; no clear D gene. V lost 7 bases, J lost 0 bases, and 18 bases lay in between. The CDR3 has 16 amino acids. Germline assignment: CDR1 LNHDA and CDR2 SQIVND (reference sequence).

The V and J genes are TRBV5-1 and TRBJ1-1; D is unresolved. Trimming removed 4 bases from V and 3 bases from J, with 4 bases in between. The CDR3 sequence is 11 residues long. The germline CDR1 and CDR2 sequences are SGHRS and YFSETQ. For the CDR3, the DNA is TGCGCCAGCAGCCTCGACACTGAAGCTTTCTTT. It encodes CASSLDTEAFF.

The CDR3 loop reads CASRTAGTGELEQYF. In DNA form, the CDR3 reads TGTGCCAGCAGGACCGCCGGGACAGGGGAACTCGAGCAGTACTTC. The chain links TRBV5-5 to TRBJ2-7, with 10 bases fitting TRBD1. The CDR3 length is 15 residues. CDR1 and CDR2 from the germline V gene are SGHKS and YYEKEE (reference sequence). Unmatched junction bases numbered 11, after V lost 5 bases and J lost 6 bases.

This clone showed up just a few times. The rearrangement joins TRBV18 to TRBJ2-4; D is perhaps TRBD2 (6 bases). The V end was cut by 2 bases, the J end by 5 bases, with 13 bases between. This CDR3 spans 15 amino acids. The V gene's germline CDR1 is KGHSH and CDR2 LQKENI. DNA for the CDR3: TGTGCCAGCTCACCAACCCCAGCGGGTCAAAACATTCAGTACTTC. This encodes CASSPTPAGQNIQYF.

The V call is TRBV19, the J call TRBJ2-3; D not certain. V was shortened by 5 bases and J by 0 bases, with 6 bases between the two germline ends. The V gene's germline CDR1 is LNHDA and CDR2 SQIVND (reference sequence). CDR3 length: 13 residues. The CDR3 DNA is TGTGCCAGTAGTCCAACAAGCACAGATACGCAGTATTTT. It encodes CASSPTSTDTQYF.

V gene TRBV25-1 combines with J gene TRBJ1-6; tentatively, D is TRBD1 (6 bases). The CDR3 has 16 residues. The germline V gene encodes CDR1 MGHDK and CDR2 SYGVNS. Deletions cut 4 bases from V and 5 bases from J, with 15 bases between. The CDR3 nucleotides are TGTGCCAGCAGTGGTGGTGCAGGGGATAATAATTCACCCCTCCACTTT. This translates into CASSGGAGDNNSPLHF.

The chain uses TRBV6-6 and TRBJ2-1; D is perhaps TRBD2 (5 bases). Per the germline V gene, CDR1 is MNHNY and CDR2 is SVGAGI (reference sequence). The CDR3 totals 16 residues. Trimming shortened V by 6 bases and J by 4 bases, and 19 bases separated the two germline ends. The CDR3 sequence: CASRYPPRAPYNEQFF. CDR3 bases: TGTGCCAGCAGATACCCTCCGCGGGCCCCTTACAATGAGCAGTTCTTC.

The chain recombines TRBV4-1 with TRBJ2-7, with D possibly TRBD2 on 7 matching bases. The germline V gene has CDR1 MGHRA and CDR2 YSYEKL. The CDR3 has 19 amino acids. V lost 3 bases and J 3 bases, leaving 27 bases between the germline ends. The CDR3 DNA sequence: TGCGCCAGCAGCCAGGGGTTGCTGGCGGGGGCTGGCAATAACTACGAGCAGTACTTC. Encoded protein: CASSQGLLAGAGNNYEQYF.

The DNA of the CDR3 is TGTGCCAGCAGTTTTAATAGCGGGGGGCCTATTTACGAGCAGTACTTC. It yields the protein CASSFNSGGPIYEQYF. This chain joins TRBV11-2 and TRBJ2-7; 10 bases match TRBD2. Germline lookup yields CDR1 SGHAT and CDR2 FQNNGV. The CDR3 totals 16 residues. The J segment lost 4 bases and the V segment lost 6 bases, leaving 12 bases of the junction unmatched.

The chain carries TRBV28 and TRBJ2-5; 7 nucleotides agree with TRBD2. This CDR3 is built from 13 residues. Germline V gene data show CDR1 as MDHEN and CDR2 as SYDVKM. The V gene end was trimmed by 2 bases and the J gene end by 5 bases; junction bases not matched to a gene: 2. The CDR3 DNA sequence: TGTGCCAGCAGTTTACCCGGGGGGGAGACCCAGTACTTC. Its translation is CASSLPGGETQYF.

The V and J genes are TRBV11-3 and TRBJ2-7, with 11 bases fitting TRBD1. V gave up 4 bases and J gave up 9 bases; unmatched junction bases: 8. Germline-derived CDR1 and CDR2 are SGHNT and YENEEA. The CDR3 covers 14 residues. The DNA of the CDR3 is TGTGCCAGCAGCTCTCGGACAGGGGGCGAAGGGCAGTACTTC. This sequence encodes CASSSRTGGEGQYF.

CDR3 DNA: TGTGCTAGTGGTATATTAAAAAGGAGCGGGGGGGCCGGGATGTACGAGCAGTACTTC. Amino acids: CASGILKRSGGAGMYEQYF. V usage is TRBV12-5 and J usage is TRBJ2-7; 10 bases are a match to TRBD2. This CDR3 is built from 19 residues. Germline V lookup: CDR1 LGHNT, CDR2 FRNRAP. Trimming cost V 5 bases and J 4 bases; bases outside gene matches: 20.

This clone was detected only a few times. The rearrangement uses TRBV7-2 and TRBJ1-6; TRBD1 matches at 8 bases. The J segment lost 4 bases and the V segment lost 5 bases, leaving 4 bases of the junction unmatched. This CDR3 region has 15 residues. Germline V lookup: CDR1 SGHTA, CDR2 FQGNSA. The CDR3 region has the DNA TGTGCCAGCAGCATCAGGGGGCAGTATAATTCACCCCTCCACTTT. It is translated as CASSIRGQYNSPLHF.

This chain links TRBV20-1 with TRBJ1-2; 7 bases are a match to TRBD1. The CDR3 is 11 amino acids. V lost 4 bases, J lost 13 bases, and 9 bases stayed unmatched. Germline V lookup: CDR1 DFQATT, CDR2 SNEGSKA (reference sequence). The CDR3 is CSATPQGEVTF. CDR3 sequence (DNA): TGCAGTGCTACTCCGCAGGGGGAGGTCACCTTC.

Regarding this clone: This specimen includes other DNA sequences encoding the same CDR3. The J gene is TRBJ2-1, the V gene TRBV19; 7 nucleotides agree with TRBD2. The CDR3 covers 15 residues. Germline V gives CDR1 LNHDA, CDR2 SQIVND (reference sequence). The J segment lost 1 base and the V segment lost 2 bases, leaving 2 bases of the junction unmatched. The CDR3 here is CASSITGGSYNEQFF. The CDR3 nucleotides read TGTGCCAGTAGTATAACGGGGGGTTCCTACAATGAGCAGTTCTTC.

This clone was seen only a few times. The CDR3 DNA reads as TGTGCCAGCAGCTTACGAGGGGGAATTTGGGGCGAGCAGTACTTC. Its protein is CASSLRGGIWGEQYF. The V call is TRBV11-2, the J call TRBJ2-7; the D gene is possibly TRBD1 (6 bases). Between the trimmed V and J ends, which lost 2 bases and 6 bases, there was a span of 17 bases. Germline lookup yields CDR1 SGHAT and CDR2 FQNNGV. The CDR3 runs to 15 residues.

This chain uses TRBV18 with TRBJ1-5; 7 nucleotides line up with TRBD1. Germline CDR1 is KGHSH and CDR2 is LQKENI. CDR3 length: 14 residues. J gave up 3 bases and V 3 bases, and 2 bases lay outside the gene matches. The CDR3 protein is CASSPQGDNQPQHF. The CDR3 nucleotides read TGTGCCAGCTCACCGCAGGGGGACAATCAGCCCCAGCATTTT.

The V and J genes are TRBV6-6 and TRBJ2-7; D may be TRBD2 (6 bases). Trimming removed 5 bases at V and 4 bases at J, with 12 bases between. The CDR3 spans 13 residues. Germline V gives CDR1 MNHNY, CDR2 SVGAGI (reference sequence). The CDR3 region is CASSPRDFYEQYF. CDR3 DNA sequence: TGTGCCAGCAGTCCCCGGGACTTTTACGAGCAGTACTTC.

The DNA of the CDR3 is TGTGCCAGCAGCCAATCTCAATCCGGGACTAGAAAAGAGACCCAGTACTTC. This sequence encodes CASSQSQSGTRKETQYF. V usage is TRBV7-9 and J usage is TRBJ2-5, with 8 bases aligning to TRBD2. This CDR3 region has 17 residues. J lost 3 bases, V lost 5 bases, and 14 bases had no gene match. Germline-derived CDR1 and CDR2 are SEHNR and FQNEAQ (reference sequence).

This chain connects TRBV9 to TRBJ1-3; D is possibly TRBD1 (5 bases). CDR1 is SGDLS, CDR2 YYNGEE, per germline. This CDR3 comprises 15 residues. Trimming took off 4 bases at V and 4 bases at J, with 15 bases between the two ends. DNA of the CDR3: TGTGCCAGCAGCCCCCCCGGGGGGAGGGGAAACACCATATATTTT. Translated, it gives CASSPPGGRGNTIYF.

The CDR3 sequence: CASSPGTLSSGNTIYF. Here the CDR3 DNA reads TGTGCCAGCTCACCGGGGACTCTGAGCTCTGGAAACACCATATATTTT. The rearrangement links TRBV18 to TRBJ1-3; D might be TRBD1 (5 bases). CDR3 size: 16 residues. Per the germline V gene, CDR1 is KGHSH and CDR2 is LQKENI. Between the trimmed V and J ends, which lost 3 bases and 0 bases, there was a span of 12 bases. Together with reference TRBV18 and TRBJ1-3, the CDR3 gives the full variable domain: NAGVMQNPRHLVRRRGQEARLRCSPMKGHSHVYWYRQLPEEGLKFMVYLQKENIIDESGMPKERFSAEFPKEGPSILRIQQVVRGDSAAYFCASSPGTLSSGNTIYFGEGSWLTVV.

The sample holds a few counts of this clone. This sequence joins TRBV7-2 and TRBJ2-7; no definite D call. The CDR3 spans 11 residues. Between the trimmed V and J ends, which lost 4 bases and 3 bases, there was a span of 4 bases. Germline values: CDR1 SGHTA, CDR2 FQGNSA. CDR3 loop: CASSSRYEQYF. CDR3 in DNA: TGTGCCAGCAGCTCCCGCTACGAGCAGTACTTC.

The CDR3, as DNA: TGTGCCAGCAGCGAGAGCGGGGGGGGTCATACGCAGTATTTT. Its protein is CASSESGGGHTQYF. This rearrangement joins TRBV5-4 to TRBJ2-3; 10 nucleotides match TRBD2. The CDR3 consists of 14 residues. V was clipped by 4 bases and J by 7 bases; unmatched bases: 6. The germline V gene encodes CDR1 SGHNT and CDR2 YYREEE (reference sequence).

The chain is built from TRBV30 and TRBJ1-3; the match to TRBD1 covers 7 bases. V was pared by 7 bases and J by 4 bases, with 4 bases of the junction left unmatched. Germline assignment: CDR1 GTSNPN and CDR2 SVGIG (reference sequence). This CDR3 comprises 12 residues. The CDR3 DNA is TGTGCCTATGAGACAGGGGGAAACACCATATATTTT. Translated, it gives CAYETGGNTIYF.

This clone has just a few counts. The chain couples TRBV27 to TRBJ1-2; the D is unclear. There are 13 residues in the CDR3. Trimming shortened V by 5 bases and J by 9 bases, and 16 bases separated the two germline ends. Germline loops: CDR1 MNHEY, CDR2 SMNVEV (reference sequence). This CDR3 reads CASSPGVYDRYTF. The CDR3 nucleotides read TGTGCCAGCAGTCCGGGAGTTTATGATCGCTACACCTTC.

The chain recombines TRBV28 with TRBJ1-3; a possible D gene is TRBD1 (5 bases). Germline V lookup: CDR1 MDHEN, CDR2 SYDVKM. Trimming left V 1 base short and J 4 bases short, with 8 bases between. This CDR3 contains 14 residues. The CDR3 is CASSLSRAGNTIYF. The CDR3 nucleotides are TGTGCCAGCAGTTTATCCAGGGCCGGAAACACCATATATTTT. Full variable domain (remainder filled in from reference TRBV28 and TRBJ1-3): DVKVTQSSRYLVKRTGEKVFLECVQDMDHENMFWYRQDPGLGLRLIYFSYDVKMKEKGDIPEGYSVSREKKERFSLILESASTNQTSMYLCASSLSRAGNTIYFGEGSWLTVV.